The clone carrying this T cell receptor (beta chain) was observed many times. An equimolar mix of two oligonucleotides served as the beta constant-region primer for TRBC1 and TRBC2. TCRdb passed the UMI-ligation and nested PCR reads through MiXCR, listing each CDR3 protein once. The data hold around 29,000 distinct CDR3 sequences, with roughly 10% observed a single time. This sample was included in a study of naive and memory T cell subsets. This receptor was taken from a human donor in good health. The material sequenced was effector memory CD4+ T cells from blood. Specified subset: effector memory, CD45RA- CD27-.

CDR3 amino acids: CASSRSRTGTYEQYF. For the CDR3, the DNA is TGTGCCAGCAGTAGATCCCGGACAGGGACCTACGAGCAGTACTTC. The gene calls are TRBV6-2 or TRBV6-3 and TRBJ2-7; TRBD1 matches at 8 bases. Germline loops: CDR1 MNHEY, CDR2 SVGEGT. Unmatched junction bases numbered 8, after V lost 5 bases and J lost 2 bases. This CDR3 is 15 amino acids long.